The clone carrying this T cell receptor (beta chain) has only a few counts. Compared with germline, one end of the junction differs, possibly owing to a read error. Germline V CDR1 and CDR2: SQVTM, ANQGSEA. This CDR3 comprises 13 residues. The isolated RNA, all of it, was reverse transcribed, so expressed TCRB transcripts were what got sequenced. Here immunoSEQ multiplex PCR was the method, and the copy in TCRdb shows in-frame clones only, minus some. The data hold about 290,000 clones, with around 7.8% observed a single time. The record originates from a study of beta chain features in type 1 diabetes. Study-wide context: Patients shared similar age, gender and cell yields with healthy donors.

The sequenced sample consisted of central memory CD4+ T cells from blood. The origin of this receptor is a woman under 30 in good health. The rearrangement links TRBV29-1 to TRBJ1-3; possibly TRBD1 for D (5 bases). The chain's CDR3 is CSVDPGGSGREHF. The CDR3 region has the DNA TGCAGCGTTGATCCAGGTGGTTCGGGCAGGGAACATTTT.